Included here is one T cell receptor (beta chain) sequence, with context. A read error may produce the germline difference seen at one junction end. How the authors handled the data: Reference gene primer amplification yielded estimated nucleated cell counts. The repertoire was sequenced with immunoSEQ multiplex PCR; TCRdb's copy has only in-frame clones and lacks some. V, J and clone size derive from that table, while D and trimming were established from the DNA sequence. The sample lists a few hundred thousand clones; about 90% were seen once. The CDR3 runs 16 residues. CDR1 and CDR2 from the germline V gene are SSHAT and FNYEAQ (reference sequence). These data originate in a study of blood T cell repertoires in COVID-19. Across the whole study: Whether acute or convalescent, the COVID-19 samples came from the United States, Italy and Spain. PBMCs, B-cell-depleted T cells, or T cells were the source of the cDNA or gDNA that made up the material.

The study assigned cohorts using participant-reported clinical history. This chain connects TRBV7-7 to TRBJ1-2; 8 bases line up with TRBD1. The specimen sequenced was PBMCs or T cells enriched from blood (not recorded which). The source of this sequence is a woman between 18 and 29 years old with acute COVID-19. CDR3: CASSPIGQGGNYGYTF. The CDR3 DNA sequence: TGTGCTAGCAGCCCGATAGGACAGGGTGGGAACTATGGCTACACCTTC.